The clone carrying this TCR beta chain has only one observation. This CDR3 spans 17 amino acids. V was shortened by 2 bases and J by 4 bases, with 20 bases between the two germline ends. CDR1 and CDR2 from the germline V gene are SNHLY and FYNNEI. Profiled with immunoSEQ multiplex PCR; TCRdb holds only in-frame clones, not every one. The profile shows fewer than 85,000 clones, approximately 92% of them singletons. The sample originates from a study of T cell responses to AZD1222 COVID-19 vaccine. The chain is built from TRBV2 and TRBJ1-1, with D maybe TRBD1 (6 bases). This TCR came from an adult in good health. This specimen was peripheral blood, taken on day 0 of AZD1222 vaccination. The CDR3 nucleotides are TGTGCCAGCAGTGAACGGCGGGCAGGGGCCCTGGGCACTGAAGCTTTCTTT. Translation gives CASSERRAGALGTEAFF.